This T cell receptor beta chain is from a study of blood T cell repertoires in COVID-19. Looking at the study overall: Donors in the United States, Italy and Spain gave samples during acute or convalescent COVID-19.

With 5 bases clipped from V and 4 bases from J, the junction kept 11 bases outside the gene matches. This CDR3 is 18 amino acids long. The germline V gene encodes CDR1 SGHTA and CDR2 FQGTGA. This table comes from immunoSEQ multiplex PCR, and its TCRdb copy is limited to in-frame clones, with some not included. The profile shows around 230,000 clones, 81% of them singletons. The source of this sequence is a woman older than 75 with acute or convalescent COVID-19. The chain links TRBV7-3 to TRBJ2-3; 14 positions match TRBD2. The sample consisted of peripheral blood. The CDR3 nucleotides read TGTGCCAGCAGCATTAAGAGAGGGACTAGCGGGAGTGCAGATACGCAGTATTTT. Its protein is CASSIKRGTSGSADTQYF.